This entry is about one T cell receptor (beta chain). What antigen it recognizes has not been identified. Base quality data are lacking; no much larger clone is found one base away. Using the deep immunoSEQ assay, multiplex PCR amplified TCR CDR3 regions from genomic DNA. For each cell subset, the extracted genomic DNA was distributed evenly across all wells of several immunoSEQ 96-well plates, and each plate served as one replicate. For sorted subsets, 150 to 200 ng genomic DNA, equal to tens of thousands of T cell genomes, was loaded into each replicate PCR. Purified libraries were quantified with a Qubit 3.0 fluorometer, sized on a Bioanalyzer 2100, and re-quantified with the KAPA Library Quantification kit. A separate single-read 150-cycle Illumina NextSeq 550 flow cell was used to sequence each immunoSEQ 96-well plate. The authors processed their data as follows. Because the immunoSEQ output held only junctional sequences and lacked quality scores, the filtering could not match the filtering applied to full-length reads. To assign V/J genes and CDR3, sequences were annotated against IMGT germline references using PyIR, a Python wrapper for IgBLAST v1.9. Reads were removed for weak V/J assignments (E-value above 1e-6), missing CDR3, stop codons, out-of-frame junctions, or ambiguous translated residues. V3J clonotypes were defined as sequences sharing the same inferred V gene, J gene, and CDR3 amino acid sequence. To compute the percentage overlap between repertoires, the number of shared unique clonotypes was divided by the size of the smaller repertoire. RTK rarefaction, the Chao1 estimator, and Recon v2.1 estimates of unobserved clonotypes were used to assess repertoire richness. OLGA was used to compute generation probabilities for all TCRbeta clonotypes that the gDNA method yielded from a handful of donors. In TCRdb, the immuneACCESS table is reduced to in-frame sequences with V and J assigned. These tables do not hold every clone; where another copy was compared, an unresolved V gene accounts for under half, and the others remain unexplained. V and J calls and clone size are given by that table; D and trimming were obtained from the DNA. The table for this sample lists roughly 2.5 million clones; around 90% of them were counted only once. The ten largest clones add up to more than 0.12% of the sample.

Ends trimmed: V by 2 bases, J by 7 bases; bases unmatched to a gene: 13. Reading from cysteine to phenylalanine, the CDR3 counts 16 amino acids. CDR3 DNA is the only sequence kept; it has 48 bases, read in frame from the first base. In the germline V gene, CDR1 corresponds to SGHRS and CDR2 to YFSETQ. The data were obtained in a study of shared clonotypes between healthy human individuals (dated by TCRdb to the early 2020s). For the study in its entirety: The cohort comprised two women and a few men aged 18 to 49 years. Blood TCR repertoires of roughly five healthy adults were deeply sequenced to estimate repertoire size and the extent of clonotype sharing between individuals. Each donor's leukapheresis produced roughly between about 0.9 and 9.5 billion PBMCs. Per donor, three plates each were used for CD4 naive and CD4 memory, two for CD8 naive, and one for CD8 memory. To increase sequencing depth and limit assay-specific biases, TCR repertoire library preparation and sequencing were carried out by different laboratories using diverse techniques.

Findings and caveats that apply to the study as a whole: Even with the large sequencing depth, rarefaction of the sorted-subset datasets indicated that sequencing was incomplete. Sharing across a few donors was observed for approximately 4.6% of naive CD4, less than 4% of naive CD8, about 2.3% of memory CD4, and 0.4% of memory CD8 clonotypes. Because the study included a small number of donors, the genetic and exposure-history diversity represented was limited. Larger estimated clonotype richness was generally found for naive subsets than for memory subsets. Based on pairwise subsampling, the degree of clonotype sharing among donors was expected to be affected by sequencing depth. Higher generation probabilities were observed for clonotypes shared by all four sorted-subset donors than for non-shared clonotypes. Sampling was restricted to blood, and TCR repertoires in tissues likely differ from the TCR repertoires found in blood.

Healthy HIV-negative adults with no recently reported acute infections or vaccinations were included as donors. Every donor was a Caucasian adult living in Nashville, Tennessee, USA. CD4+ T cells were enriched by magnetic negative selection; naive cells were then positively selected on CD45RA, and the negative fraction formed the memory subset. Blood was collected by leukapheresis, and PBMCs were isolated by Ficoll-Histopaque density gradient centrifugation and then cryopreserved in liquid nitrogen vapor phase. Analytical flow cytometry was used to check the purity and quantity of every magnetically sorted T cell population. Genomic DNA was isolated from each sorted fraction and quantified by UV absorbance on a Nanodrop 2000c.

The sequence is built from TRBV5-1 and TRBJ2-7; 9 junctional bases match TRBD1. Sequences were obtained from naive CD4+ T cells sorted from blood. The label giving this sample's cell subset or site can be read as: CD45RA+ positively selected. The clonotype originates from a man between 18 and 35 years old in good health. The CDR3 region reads CASSFSGTGLMGEQYF. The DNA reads TGCGCCAGCAGCTTCTCCGGGACAGGGCTCATGGGGGAGCAGTACTTC. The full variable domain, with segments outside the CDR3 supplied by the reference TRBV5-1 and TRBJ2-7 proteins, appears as KAGVTQTPRYLIKTRGQQVTLSCSPISGHRSVSWYQQTPGQGLQFLFEYFSETQRNKGNFPGRFSGRQFSNSRSEMNVSTLELGDSALYLCASSFSGTGLMGEQYFGPGTRLTVT.